The clone carrying this T cell receptor beta chain has just a few counts. What it binds is unknown. V lost 0 bases to trimming and J lost 5 bases, with 7 bases between them. This CDR3 has 12 residues. CDR1 is GTSNPN, CDR2 SVGIG, per germline (reference sequence). This sample is drawn from a study of OX40 agonist ivuxolimab in advanced cancers. TCRdb's copy holds only in-frame clones and misses some; the assay was immunoSEQ multiplex PCR. The sample has some 7,000 clones; 65% to 90% are singletons. Points from the study as a whole: Among patients with partial responses at 0.1-3.0 mg/kg, clonal expansion was among the lowest. Some patients who did not respond also had low normalized T-cell clonal expansion.

The clonotype comes from an adult with an advanced solid tumor such as melanoma, head and neck, liver or kidney cancer. The sequencing used CD4+ or CD8+ T cells sorted from blood, collected in a trial of the OX40 agonist ivuxolimab. The V call is TRBV30, the J call TRBJ2-5, with TRBD2 as a possible D gene (5 bases). The CDR3 reads CAWSVVAETQYF. CDR3 in DNA: TGTGCCTGGAGTGTAGTAGCGGAGACCCAGTACTTC.